This is a list of T cell receptor beta chains from one sample in a study of blood T cell repertoires in COVID-19. Clones were read by immunoSEQ multiplex PCR, and TCRdb kept only the in-frame ones, dropping some. The table records around 300,000 clones, about four fifths of them present only once. Sequencing used peripheral blood. These receptors all stem from a woman in her fifties or sixties who had recovered from COVID-19. CDR3s include the opening cysteine and the closing phenylalanine or tryptophan. The order of the fields is D gene, clone size, V gene, J gene, CDR3 protein, CDR3 DNA. D genes are given only for firm matches. For some rows the clone size is stated as once, few or many, or as a class when expanded; others skip it.

d_call: TRBD1; clone_size: -; v_call: TRBV27; j_call: TRBJ2-3; cdr3_aa: CASRPQGAGTDTQYF; cdr3_nt: TGTGCCAGCAGACCACAGGGGGCAGGCACAGATACGCAGTATTTT
d_call: -; clone_size: -; v_call: TRBV6-2/TRBV6-3; j_call: TRBJ2-1; cdr3_aa: CASSTIAGWSNEQFF; cdr3_nt: TGTGCCAGCAGTACCATTGCGGGATGGAGCAATGAGCAGTTCTTC
d_call: -; clone_size: -; v_call: TRBV5-1; j_call: TRBJ1-1; cdr3_aa: CASSLVRGTENTEAFF; cdr3_nt: TGCGCCAGCAGCTTGGTCAGGGGCACCGAGAACACTGAAGCTTTCTTT
d_call: TRBD2; clone_size: -; v_call: TRBV4-3; j_call: TRBJ2-1; cdr3_aa: CASSQKVTSGLSYNEQFF; cdr3_nt: TGCGCCAGCAGCCAAAAGGTGACTAGCGGGTTGTCTTACAATGAGCAGTTCTTC
d_call: -; clone_size: once; v_call: TRBV7-2; j_call: TRBJ2-1; cdr3_aa: CASSLDYYNEQFF; cdr3_nt: TGTGCCAGCAGCTTGGACTACTACAATGAGCAGTTCTTC
d_call: -; clone_size: -; v_call: TRBV10-3; j_call: TRBJ2-1; cdr3_aa: CAISESRRALYNEQFF; cdr3_nt: TGTGCCATCAGTGAGTCTAGAAGAGCCCTATACAATGAGCAGTTCTTC
d_call: -; clone_size: -; v_call: TRBV13; j_call: TRBJ1-4; cdr3_aa: CASSFSGLDEKLFF; cdr3_nt: TGTGCCAGCAGCTTTTCAGGGTTGGATGAAAAACTGTTTTTT
d_call: -; clone_size: -; v_call: TRBV11-2; j_call: TRBJ2-7; cdr3_aa: CASSLSDPYEQYF; cdr3_nt: TGTGCCAGCAGCCTTAGCGATCCCTACGAGCAGTACTTC
d_call: TRBD2; clone_size: -; v_call: TRBV27; j_call: TRBJ2-7; cdr3_aa: CASSSPGLAGGRGHEQYF; cdr3_nt: TGTGCCAGCAGTTCACCGGGACTAGCGGGAGGGCGGGGCCACGAGCAGTACTTC
d_call: -; clone_size: -; v_call: TRBV7-9; j_call: TRBJ2-2; cdr3_aa: CASSLERSGTGELFF; cdr3_nt: TGTGCCAGCAGCTTAGAACGATCGGGGACCGGGGAGCTGTTTTTT
d_call: TRBD1; clone_size: -; v_call: TRBV19; j_call: TRBJ1-4; cdr3_aa: CASRPRQGTNEKLFF; cdr3_nt: TGTGCCAGTAGGCCACGACAGGGCACTAATGAAAAACTGTTTTTT
d_call: -; clone_size: -; v_call: TRBV9; j_call: TRBJ1-1; cdr3_aa: CASSVASGDGTEAFF; cdr3_nt: TGTGCCAGCAGCGTAGCCTCAGGGGACGGCACTGAAGCTTTCTTT
d_call: TRBD1; clone_size: few; v_call: TRBV6-5; j_call: TRBJ2-1; cdr3_aa: CASSHRGRSDEQFF; cdr3_nt: TGTGCCAGCAGCCATAGGGGGCGAAGCGATGAGCAGTTCTTC
d_call: TRBD1; clone_size: -; v_call: TRBV5-1; j_call: TRBJ2-1; cdr3_aa: CASTDRDPHNEQFF; cdr3_nt: TGCGCCAGCACGGACAGGGATCCCCACAATGAGCAGTTCTTC
d_call: TRBD2; clone_size: many; v_call: TRBV9; j_call: TRBJ2-1; cdr3_aa: CASSSRLAGGVDEQFF; cdr3_nt: TGTGCCAGCAGCTCTCGACTAGCGGGAGGTGTTGATGAGCAGTTCTTC
d_call: -; clone_size: -; v_call: TRBV6-1; j_call: TRBJ2-3; cdr3_aa: CASSEQGDTQYF; cdr3_nt: TGTGCCAGCAGTGAACAGGGGGATACGCAGTATTTT
d_call: TRBD2; clone_size: -; v_call: TRBV4-3; j_call: TRBJ2-1; cdr3_aa: CASSQDGQRGGQGFF; cdr3_nt: TGCGCCAGCAGCCAAGATGGTCAGCGGGGGGGCCAGGGGTTCTTC
d_call: -; clone_size: -; v_call: TRBV4-1; j_call: TRBJ1-1; cdr3_aa: CASSQGPGQGIPEAFF; cdr3_nt: TGCGCCAGCAGCCAAGGTCCAGGGCAGGGGATCCCTGAAGCTTTCTTT
d_call: -; clone_size: -; v_call: TRBV5-1; j_call: TRBJ2-7; cdr3_aa: CASSATGPAAVEQYF; cdr3_nt: TGCGCCAGCAGCGCCACAGGGCCTGCGGCTGTCGAGCAGTACTTC
d_call: -; clone_size: few; v_call: TRBV3-1/TRBV3-2; j_call: TRBJ1-3; cdr3_aa: CASSQSSYRSSGNTIYF; cdr3_nt: TGTGCCAGCAGCCAATCCTCTTATAGGAGCTCTGGAAACACCATATATTTT
d_call: TRBD2; clone_size: once; v_call: TRBV29-1; j_call: TRBJ2-1; cdr3_aa: CSVDSLAGNEQFF; cdr3_nt: TGCAGCGTTGACTCGCTAGCGGGAAATGAGCAGTTCTTC
d_call: TRBD1; clone_size: -; v_call: TRBV4-3; j_call: TRBJ2-6; cdr3_aa: CASSQDQGVPGANVLTF; cdr3_nt: TGCGCCAGCAGCCAAGATCAGGGGGTTCCTGGGGCCAACGTCCTGACTTTC
d_call: -; clone_size: once; v_call: TRBV28; j_call: TRBJ2-5; cdr3_aa: CASSLAGGISETQYF; cdr3_nt: TGTGCCAGCAGCTTGGCTGGGGGGATCTCGGAGACCCAGTACTTC
d_call: TRBD1; clone_size: -; v_call: TRBV25-1; j_call: TRBJ1-4; cdr3_aa: CASRDRVTNEKLFF; cdr3_nt: TGTGCCAGCCGGGACAGAGTAACTAATGAAAAACTGTTTTTT
d_call: TRBD2; clone_size: once; v_call: TRBV19; j_call: TRBJ2-7; cdr3_aa: CASSIGPAGGDEQYF; cdr3_nt: TGTGCCAGTAGTATCGGTCCAGCGGGAGGGGACGAGCAGTACTTC
d_call: TRBD1; clone_size: -; v_call: TRBV18; j_call: TRBJ2-1; cdr3_aa: CASSFGQGRSYNEQFF; cdr3_nt: TGTGCCAGCTCATTCGGACAGGGCCGATCGTACAATGAGCAGTTCTTC
d_call: TRBD1; clone_size: -; v_call: TRBV5-1; j_call: TRBJ2-7; cdr3_aa: CASSQTWDRVLEQYF; cdr3_nt: TGCGCCAGCAGCCAGACCTGGGACAGGGTTCTCGAGCAGTACTTC
d_call: TRBD1; clone_size: -; v_call: TRBV11-2; j_call: TRBJ2-7; cdr3_aa: CASSFRDRGLDEQYF; cdr3_nt: TGTGCCAGCAGCTTCCGGGACAGGGGATTAGACGAGCAGTACTTC
d_call: TRBD1; clone_size: -; v_call: TRBV30; j_call: TRBJ1-6; cdr3_aa: CALTDGPTGVGMSSYNSPLHF; cdr3_nt: TGTGCCCTCACAGACGGCCCGACAGGGGTAGGCATGAGCTCCTATAATTCACCCCTCCACTTT
d_call: TRBD1; clone_size: -; v_call: TRBV5-5; j_call: TRBJ2-7; cdr3_aa: CASRGQGANEQYF; cdr3_nt: TGTGCCAGCAGGGGACAGGGGGCGAACGAGCAGTACTTC
d_call: -; clone_size: -; v_call: TRBV29-1; j_call: TRBJ2-3; cdr3_aa: CSVGVGSSTDTQYF; cdr3_nt: TGCAGCGTTGGCGTAGGGAGCAGCACAGATACGCAGTATTTT
d_call: -; clone_size: -; v_call: TRBV2; j_call: TRBJ2-7; cdr3_aa: CASRLQVSYEQYF; cdr3_nt: TGTGCCAGCAGGCTGCAGGTGTCCTACGAGCAGTACTTC
d_call: TRBD1; clone_size: -; v_call: TRBV6-5; j_call: TRBJ2-5; cdr3_aa: CASSTGRETQYF; cdr3_nt: TGTGCCAGCTCGACAGGGCGGGAGACCCAGTACTTC
d_call: TRBD1; clone_size: -; v_call: TRBV19; j_call: TRBJ1-2; cdr3_aa: CASSISPGQGNYGYTF; cdr3_nt: TGTGCCAGTAGTATTTCCCCGGGACAGGGAAACTATGGCTACACCTTC
d_call: -; clone_size: -; v_call: TRBV15; j_call: TRBJ2-1; cdr3_aa: CATSRPAEYNEQFF; cdr3_nt: TGTGCCACCAGCAGACCAGCGGAGTACAATGAGCAGTTCTTC
d_call: -; clone_size: few; v_call: TRBV2; j_call: TRBJ2-4; cdr3_aa: CASSEGLVNIQYF; cdr3_nt: TGTGCCAGCAGTGAAGGGCTAGTCAACATTCAGTACTTC
d_call: -; clone_size: -; v_call: TRBV2; j_call: TRBJ2-5; cdr3_aa: CASSEASVQETQYF; cdr3_nt: TGTGCCAGCAGTGAGGCTAGCGTACAAGAGACCCAGTACTTC